This T cell receptor beta chain was recovered during a study of relationships among human T cell subsets. CD4+ cells were positively selected first, then anti-CD25 beads isolated CD4+CD25+ regulatory T cells. The T cell receptor alpha and beta CDR3 regions were amplified from mRNA by semiquantitative ARM-PCR. Tagged nested gene-specific primers were used first, then communal superprimers amplified exponentially. TCRdb re-derived calls from the multiplex PCR reads in MiXCR, one entry per CDR3 protein. The table includes about 14,000 distinct CDR3 sequences, about 60% detected once. This CDR3 comprises 16 residues. V was trimmed by 2 bases and J by 1 base, leaving 13 bases between them. Germline CDR1 is SGHKS and CDR2 is YYEKEE (reference sequence).

The sample taken for sequencing was Tregs sorted from blood. The chain has TRBV5-5 and TRBJ1-3; D might be TRBD1 (6 bases). The receptor was isolated from a man aged 35-49 years in good health. The DNA of the CDR3 is TGTGCCAGCAGCTTAATGGGGGCGAGGTCTGGAAACACCATATATTTT. Protein sequence: CASSLMGARSGNTIYF.